A selection of T cell receptor beta chains follows, all from one sample in a study of blood T cell repertoires in COVID-19. The data were produced by immunoSEQ multiplex PCR, yet TCRdb's version contains in-frame clones alone and is incomplete. The data contain approximately 350,000 clones, around 91% of them singletons. Sequenced sample: peripheral blood. These receptors were collected from a young woman who had recovered from COVID-19. Both conserved end residues are part of each CDR3. Each record gives: J gene, V gene, D gene, clone size, CDR3 protein, CDR3 DNA. The D gene is left open where the match is weak. Size is omitted from some rows. Given values are once, few, many or a class for expanded clones.

j_call: TRBJ2-3
v_call: TRBV18
d_call: TRBD2
clone_size: -
cdr3_aa: CASSWTRTSGRAIKDADTQYF
cdr3_nt: TGTGCCAGCTCTTGGACCCGGACTAGCGGGAGGGCCATTAAAGACGCAGATACGCAGTATTTT

j_call: TRBJ1-5
v_call: TRBV6-2/TRBV6-3
d_call: -
clone_size: -
cdr3_aa: CASSYGTYNQPQHF
cdr3_nt: TGTGCCAGCAGTTATGGGACATATAATCAGCCCCAGCATTTT

j_call: TRBJ2-5
v_call: TRBV18
d_call: -
clone_size: -
cdr3_aa: CASSANRRQETQYF
cdr3_nt: TGTGCCAGCTCAGCGAACAGGCGCCAAGAGACCCAGTACTTC

j_call: TRBJ1-1
v_call: TRBV6-2/TRBV6-3
d_call: -
clone_size: -
cdr3_aa: CASSYSKAIRQAPEAFF
cdr3_nt: TGTGCCAGCAGTTACTCGAAGGCGATTAGACAGGCCCCTGAAGCTTTCTTT

j_call: TRBJ1-4
v_call: TRBV30
d_call: -
clone_size: -
cdr3_aa: CAWTTPWRNEKLFF
cdr3_nt: TGTGCCTGGACTACGCCGTGGAGGAATGAAAAACTGTTTTTT

j_call: TRBJ1-1
v_call: TRBV6-6
d_call: -
clone_size: -
cdr3_aa: CASKGGVMNTEAFF
cdr3_nt: TGTGCCAGCAAGGGAGGGGTAATGAACACTGAAGCTTTCTTT

j_call: TRBJ2-3
v_call: TRBV19
d_call: -
clone_size: -
cdr3_aa: CASGARDRLTDTQYF
cdr3_nt: TGTGCCAGTGGGGCCCGAGACAGACTCACAGATACGCAGTATTTT

j_call: TRBJ2-2
v_call: TRBV7-2
d_call: -
clone_size: -
cdr3_aa: CASSVNGGTNTGELFF
cdr3_nt: TGTGCCAGCAGCGTCAACGGGGGAACGAACACCGGGGAGCTGTTTTTT

j_call: TRBJ2-2
v_call: TRBV27
d_call: TRBD2
clone_size: -
cdr3_aa: CASSPTRTSPVGELFF
cdr3_nt: TGTGCCAGCAGTCCAACCAGGACTAGCCCTGTAGGGGAGCTGTTTTTT

j_call: TRBJ1-1
v_call: TRBV12-3/TRBV12-4
d_call: -
clone_size: -
cdr3_aa: CASSLAKGVEAFF
cdr3_nt: TGTGCCAGCAGTTTAGCGAAAGGAGTTGAGGCTTTCTTT

j_call: TRBJ2-3
v_call: TRBV10-3
d_call: TRBD2
clone_size: -
cdr3_aa: CASLSGGGHRDTQYF
cdr3_nt: TGTGCCAGCCTGAGTGGGGGAGGGCATAGAGATACGCAGTATTTT

j_call: TRBJ2-4
v_call: TRBV30
d_call: -
clone_size: -
cdr3_aa: CAWSVHIGGAKNIQYF
cdr3_nt: TGTGCCTGGAGTGTACATATAGGGGGAGCCAAAAACATTCAGTACTTC

j_call: TRBJ2-3
v_call: TRBV24-1
d_call: TRBD2
clone_size: -
cdr3_aa: CATSDSRLAGAVDTQYF
cdr3_nt: TGTGCCACCAGTGATTCTCGGCTAGCGGGGGCCGTGGATACGCAGTATTTT

j_call: TRBJ2-1
v_call: TRBV6-5
d_call: TRBD1
clone_size: -
cdr3_aa: CASSHRQGTYNEQFF
cdr3_nt: TGTGCCAGCAGCCATAGACAGGGTACTTACAATGAGCAGTTCTTC

j_call: TRBJ2-5
v_call: TRBV11-2
d_call: TRBD1
clone_size: -
cdr3_aa: CASSQLAGTGEETQYF
cdr3_nt: TGTGCCAGCAGCCAACTCGCCGGGACAGGGGAGGAGACCCAGTACTTC

j_call: TRBJ2-1
v_call: TRBV20-1
d_call: TRBD1
clone_size: -
cdr3_aa: CSASLPRRTGSYNEQFF
cdr3_nt: TGCAGTGCTAGTCTCCCCCGACGGACAGGCTCCTACAATGAGCAGTTCTTC

j_call: TRBJ1-2
v_call: TRBV30
d_call: -
clone_size: -
cdr3_aa: CAWTGGAGGYTF
cdr3_nt: TGTGCCTGGACGGGGGGGGCAGGCGGCTACACCTTC

j_call: TRBJ1-5
v_call: TRBV9
d_call: TRBD1
clone_size: -
cdr3_aa: CASSGQGRDQPQHF
cdr3_nt: TGTGCCAGCAGCGGACAGGGCCGAGATCAGCCCCAGCATTTT

j_call: TRBJ1-5
v_call: TRBV5-5
d_call: TRBD1
clone_size: -
cdr3_aa: CASSRDRSYSNQPQHF
cdr3_nt: TGTGCCAGCAGCAGGGACAGGTCTTATAGCAATCAGCCCCAGCATTTT

j_call: TRBJ1-2
v_call: TRBV12-5
d_call: -
clone_size: -
cdr3_aa: CASGLVPTTDHVANYGYTF
cdr3_nt: TGTGCTAGTGGTTTGGTCCCCACGACAGACCATGTAGCTAACTATGGCTACACCTTC

j_call: TRBJ2-1
v_call: TRBV12-3/TRBV12-4
d_call: -
clone_size: -
cdr3_aa: CASSLGGHEQFF
cdr3_nt: TGTGCCAGCAGTTTAGGGGGGCATGAGCAGTTCTTC

j_call: TRBJ2-2
v_call: TRBV6-5
d_call: -
clone_size: -
cdr3_aa: CASSYSASVNTGELFF
cdr3_nt: TGTGCCAGCAGTTACTCGGCTAGCGTGAACACCGGGGAGCTGTTTTTT

j_call: TRBJ2-1
v_call: TRBV2
d_call: TRBD2
clone_size: -
cdr3_aa: CASRSGTLNEQFF
cdr3_nt: TGTGCCAGCAGAAGCGGGACCCTCAATGAGCAGTTCTTC

j_call: TRBJ2-1
v_call: TRBV11-2
d_call: TRBD2
clone_size: once
cdr3_aa: CASSLGTSGRYEQFF
cdr3_nt: TGTGCCAGCAGCTTAGGGACTAGCGGGAGATATGAGCAGTTCTTC

j_call: TRBJ1-1
v_call: TRBV4-3
d_call: -
clone_size: -
cdr3_aa: CASSLQGNTEAFF
cdr3_nt: TGCGCCAGCAGCCTTCAGGGGAACACTGAAGCTTTCTTT

j_call: TRBJ1-6
v_call: TRBV7-8
d_call: TRBD1
clone_size: once
cdr3_aa: CASSPGTGDNSPLHF
cdr3_nt: TGTGCCAGCAGCCCCGGGACAGGGGATAATTCACCCCTCCACTTT

j_call: TRBJ2-5
v_call: TRBV19
d_call: TRBD2
clone_size: once
cdr3_aa: CASSIRLAGGKETQYF
cdr3_nt: TGTGCCAGTAGTATTCGACTAGCGGGAGGGAAAGAGACCCAGTACTTC

j_call: TRBJ1-5
v_call: TRBV28
d_call: -
clone_size: -
cdr3_aa: CASSSGSSNQPQHF
cdr3_nt: TGTGCCAGCAGTTCTGGCAGTAGCAATCAGCCCCAGCATTTT

j_call: TRBJ1-1
v_call: TRBV18
d_call: TRBD1
clone_size: -
cdr3_aa: CASSAWDRGNTEAFF
cdr3_nt: TGTGCCAGCTCAGCATGGGACAGGGGAAACACTGAAGCTTTCTTT

j_call: TRBJ2-1
v_call: TRBV5-6
d_call: TRBD2
clone_size: once
cdr3_aa: CASSFRTGGLAGAYEQFF
cdr3_nt: TGTGCCAGCAGCTTCCGGACGGGTGGACTAGCGGGAGCTTATGAGCAGTTCTTC

j_call: TRBJ1-1
v_call: TRBV7-2
d_call: TRBD1
clone_size: -
cdr3_aa: CASSLARQGRAFF
cdr3_nt: TGTGCCAGCAGCTTAGCGAGACAGGGCCGAGCTTTCTTT

j_call: TRBJ1-4
v_call: TRBV4-3
d_call: -
clone_size: -
cdr3_aa: CASSQVPSGESNEKLFF
cdr3_nt: TGCGCCAGCAGCCAAGTTCCGTCGGGGGAATCTAATGAAAAACTGTTTTTT

j_call: TRBJ2-1
v_call: TRBV5-4
d_call: -
clone_size: -
cdr3_aa: CASSDLAGTTLSNEQFF
cdr3_nt: TGTGCCAGCAGCGATTTGGCGGGAACCACCTTATCCAATGAGCAGTTCTTC

j_call: TRBJ1-2
v_call: TRBV6-6
d_call: TRBD1
clone_size: -
cdr3_aa: CASSPAGDREGYTF
cdr3_nt: TGTGCCAGCAGTCCGGCGGGGGACAGGGAAGGCTACACCTTC

j_call: TRBJ2-5
v_call: TRBV5-1
d_call: -
clone_size: -
cdr3_aa: CASSLGVPQETQYF
cdr3_nt: TGCGCCAGCAGCTTGGGAGTCCCTCAAGAGACCCAGTACTTC

j_call: TRBJ2-1
v_call: TRBV9
d_call: -
clone_size: -
cdr3_aa: CASSASTGASYNEQFF
cdr3_nt: TGTGCCAGCAGTGCCTCGACAGGAGCCTCCTACAATGAGCAGTTCTTC

j_call: TRBJ2-2
v_call: TRBV27
d_call: TRBD2
clone_size: -
cdr3_aa: CASSSGTSVGAGELFF
cdr3_nt: TGTGCCAGCAGTTCGGGGACTAGCGTTGGGGCCGGGGAGCTGTTTTTT

j_call: TRBJ2-5
v_call: TRBV9
d_call: TRBD2
clone_size: -
cdr3_aa: CASSPRTGTNQETQYF
cdr3_nt: TGTGCCAGCAGCCCTCGGACCGGGACTAACCAAGAGACCCAGTACTTC

j_call: TRBJ1-4
v_call: TRBV6-1
d_call: TRBD1
clone_size: once
cdr3_aa: CASSARTGIATNEKLFF
cdr3_nt: TGTGCCAGCAGTGCGCGGACAGGGATTGCAACTAATGAAAAACTGTTTTTT

j_call: TRBJ2-2
v_call: TRBV5-5
d_call: TRBD2
clone_size: -
cdr3_aa: CASSRPRTSGPTGELFF
cdr3_nt: TGTGCCAGCAGCCGCCCACGAACTAGCGGGCCCACCGGGGAGCTGTTTTTT

j_call: TRBJ2-1
v_call: TRBV11-2
d_call: TRBD2
clone_size: -
cdr3_aa: CASNERGLAGNNEQFF
cdr3_nt: TGTGCCAGCAACGAAAGGGGACTAGCGGGTAACAATGAGCAGTTCTTC

j_call: TRBJ1-4
v_call: TRBV7-8
d_call: -
clone_size: -
cdr3_aa: CASSLRTGSLFF
cdr3_nt: TGTGCCAGCAGCCTACGAACGGGTTCCCTGTTTTTT

j_call: TRBJ2-1
v_call: TRBV27
d_call: TRBD2
clone_size: -
cdr3_aa: CASSPSGRNNEQFF
cdr3_nt: TGTGCCAGCAGTCCGAGCGGGAGGAACAATGAGCAGTTCTTC

j_call: TRBJ1-2
v_call: TRBV4-3
d_call: -
clone_size: -
cdr3_aa: CASSQDLTEDYGYTF
cdr3_nt: TGCGCCAGCAGCCAAGATTTGACAGAGGACTATGGCTACACCTTC

j_call: TRBJ2-3
v_call: TRBV24-1
d_call: TRBD2
clone_size: -
cdr3_aa: CATSDPGLAGGYTQYF
cdr3_nt: TGTGCCACCAGTGACCCAGGACTAGCGGGAGGGTATACGCAGTATTTT

j_call: TRBJ1-3
v_call: TRBV7-9
d_call: -
clone_size: -
cdr3_aa: CASSQKGTGNTIYF
cdr3_nt: TGTGCCAGCAGTCAAAAGGGGACTGGAAACACCATATATTTT

j_call: TRBJ1-5
v_call: TRBV12-5
d_call: -
clone_size: -
cdr3_aa: CASGRAEPQHF
cdr3_nt: TGTGCTAGTGGCCGCGCGGAGCCCCAGCATTTT

j_call: TRBJ1-1
v_call: TRBV24-1
d_call: -
clone_size: few
cdr3_aa: CATSDLTGTEAFF
cdr3_nt: TGTGCCACCAGTGATTTGACCGGGACTGAAGCTTTCTTT